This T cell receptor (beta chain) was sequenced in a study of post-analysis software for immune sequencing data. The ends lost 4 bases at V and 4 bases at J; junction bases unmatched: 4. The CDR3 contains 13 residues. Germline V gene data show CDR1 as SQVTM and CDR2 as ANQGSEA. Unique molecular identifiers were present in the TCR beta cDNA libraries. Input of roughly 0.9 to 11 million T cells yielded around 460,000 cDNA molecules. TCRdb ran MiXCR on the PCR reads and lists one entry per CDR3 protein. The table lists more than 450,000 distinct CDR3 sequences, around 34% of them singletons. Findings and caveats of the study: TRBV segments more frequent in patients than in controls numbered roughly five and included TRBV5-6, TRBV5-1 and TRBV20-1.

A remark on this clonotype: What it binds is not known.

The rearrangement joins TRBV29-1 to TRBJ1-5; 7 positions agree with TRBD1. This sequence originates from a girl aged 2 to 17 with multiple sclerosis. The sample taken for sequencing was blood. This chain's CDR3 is CSVGDSSNQPQHF. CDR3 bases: TGCAGCGTTGGGGACAGTAGTAATCAGCCCCAGCATTTT.